The 4 T cell receptor beta chains below were found in one sample sequenced in a study of cytomegalovirus exposure and HLA in healthy donors. Primers included in the PCR were 60 Vbeta and 13 Jbeta primers. Sequencing was performed with immunoSEQ multiplex PCR; in TCRdb, only in-frame clones are kept and a portion is missing. This sample carries 100,000 to 120,000 clones, over 60% of them seen once, and the ten largest clones take approximately 1.3%. The specimen sequenced was PBMCs. The receptor source for this set is a woman in her thirties in good health and CMV-seronegative.

The rearrangement uses TRBV5-4 and TRBJ2-3; the D is unclear. Germline-derived CDR1 and CDR2 are SGHNT and YYREEE (reference sequence). The CDR3 is 14 residues long. V was pared by 2 bases and J by 2 bases, with 9 bases between. CDR3 coding DNA: TGTGCCAGCAGCTTCTGGCCAGACACAGATACGCAGTATTTT. Amino acid sequence: CASSFWPDTDTQYF. Drawing the rest from reference TRBV5-4 and TRBJ2-3, the complete variable domain is ETGVTQSPTHLIKTRGQQVTLRCSSQSGHNTVSWYQQALGQGPQFIFQYYREEENGRGNFPPRFSGLQFPNYSSELNVNALELDDSALYLCASSFWPDTDTQYFGPGTRLTVL.

The chain couples TRBV6-1 to TRBJ2-5; D possibly corresponds to TRBD1 (6 bases). CDR1 and CDR2 from the germline V gene are MNHNS and SASEGT. The CDR3 covers 15 residues. V lost 5 bases, J lost 5 bases, and 18 bases lay in between. CDR3 nucleotides: TGTGCCAGCAGTATCCTAGGGGGAACCGGGGAGACCCAGTACTTC. Translating gives CASSILGGTGETQYF.

V gene TRBV5-1 combines with J gene TRBJ1-6; D is perhaps TRBD1 (5 bases). Germline V gene sequence: CDR1 SGHRS, CDR2 YFSETQ. The V gene lost 2 bases and the J gene lost 7 bases, with 13 bases spanning the gap. This CDR3 is 15 amino acids long. The CDR3, as DNA: TGCGCCAGCAGCTTAGTGGCAGGGCCAAATTCACCCCTCCACTTT. This sequence encodes CASSLVAGPNSPLHF.

V and J are TRBV6-1 and TRBJ1-5, with a weak D call TRBD1 (5 bases). Germline CDR1 is MNHNS and CDR2 is SASEGT. The CDR3 is 14 residues long. Trimming stripped 5 bases from V and 0 bases from J, with 8 bases between. The CDR3 coding sequence is TGTGCCAGCAGTCCCAGGGCTAGCAATCAGCCCCAGCATTTT. Its protein is CASSPRASNQPQHF.